This T cell receptor (beta chain) originates from a study of Ad26.COV2.S vaccination and SARS-CoV-2 variants. Study background: The trial was COV1001 and the donor's arm was Ad26.COV2.S. Intramuscular Ad26.COV2.S doses were given once or twice, 56 days apart.

The data were produced by immunoSEQ multiplex PCR, yet TCRdb's version contains in-frame clones alone and is incomplete. The sample lists some 340,000 clones, 70% to 90% occurring once. Treatment indicated: roughly 19 received Ad26.COV2.S at low or high dose, single or two shots; roughly five received placebo; per-sample allocation not given. Samples came from day 63 after the first vaccine or placebo injection. V lost 2 bases and J lost 2; bases outside the gene matches: 8. The CDR3 has 16 amino acids. CDR1 is SGDLS, CDR2 YYNGEE, per germline. Comment on this clone: Its matching antigen is unknown.

Study results and limitations: The authors reported substantial breadth in spike-specific CD8+ and CD4+ T cell responses after vaccination.

This sequence joins TRBV9 and TRBJ2-3; 7 bases align to TRBD2. Material: peripheral blood, obtained in a trial of Ad26.COV2.S vaccine versus placebo. The sequence was collected from a person aged 18 to 65 who received the Ad26.COV2.S COVID-19 vaccine or a placebo. The CDR3 here is CASSVRGGDYTDTQYF. The CDR3 bases are TGTGCCAGCAGCGTCCGAGGCGGGGACTACACAGATACGCAGTATTTT.